This TCR beta chain is from a study of human T cells and chemical hapten exposure. Background on the study: Per-sample TCR yield variation was attributed mainly to small pooled library volume differences.

This clonotype appeared a few times. Its antigen is still unknown. TCRdb redid the calling of the RACE reads with MiXCR, one entry per CDR3 protein. The sample includes about 160,000 distinct CDR3 sequences, roughly a quarter of them seen just once. General study points: Having alopecia, donors may respond immunologically unlike healthy people.

Regarding time point: patch test 3, about 24 weeks after DPC sensitization. The treatment: therapeutic diphenylcyclopropenone sensitization with weekly scalp DPC. This TCR derives from a woman aged 18-29 years with alopecia areata. Some clones in this sample may be carry-over from other donors' samples. This specimen was whole blood, taken in connection with sensitization to the hapten diphenylcyclopropenone (DPC).

CDR3 amino acids: CSVGGTQFF. The CDR3 nucleotides read TGCAGCGTTGGGGGGACGCAGTTCTTC. This chain links TRBV29-1 with TRBJ2-1, with D possibly called TRBD1 or TRBD2 (5 bases each). The V and J ends lost 4 bases and 12 bases respectively, with 7 bases between them. CDR1 is SQVTM and CDR2 is ANQGSEA in the germline V gene. The CDR3 is 9 amino acids.